This T cell receptor beta chain is from a study of cytomegalovirus exposure and HLA in healthy donors. About the research overall: The Caucasian-associated ancestry cluster contained about four fifths of the 398 genotyped donors. General study points: Later analysis associated a missense DCLRE1C variant with TCR beta V- and J-gene trimming. There were 150 or so TCR beta chains listed as cytomegalovirus-associated.

About this clone itself: The antigen is undetermined.

It was with 60 Vbeta and 13 Jbeta primers that the PCR ran. Assay: immunoSEQ multiplex PCR; the TCRdb copy retains only in-frame clones and omits some. There are about 200,000 clones in the sample; 70% to 85% occur only once, and about 1.7% lies in the top ten. The origin of this receptor is a middle-aged man in good health and CMV-seronegative. The sequenced sample was PBMCs.

For the CDR3, the DNA is TGTGCCAGCGTGCGACAGGGGGCGAGGAGCACTGAAGCTTTCTTT. It yields the protein CASVRQGARSTEAFF. This rearrangement joins TRBV6-5 to TRBJ1-1; TRBD1 matches 10 bases. Unmatched junction bases numbered 10, after V lost 8 bases and J lost 4 bases. The CDR3 runs to 15 residues. Germline CDR1 reads MNHEY; CDR2 reads SVGAGI.